The rows below give T cell receptor beta chains drawn from one sample of a study of blood T cell repertoires in COVID-19. Profiling relied on immunoSEQ multiplex PCR, and the TCRdb table lists in-frame clones only, not all of them. The table shows fewer than 350,000 clones, with around 91% occurring only once. The sequenced sample consisted of PBMCs or T cells enriched from blood (not recorded which). These receptor sequences come from a woman aged 18-35 years with acute COVID-19. Both conserved end residues are part of each CDR3. The D gene is left open where the match is weak. Clone sizes are given selectively: once, few, many, or a class where the clone is expanded.

>TRBD1|.|TRBV2|TRBJ1-1
TGTGCCAGCAGACCCGACAGGGTGCCTGAAGCTTTCTTT
CASRPDRVPEAFF
>TRBD2|once|TRBV7-2|TRBJ2-7
TGTGCCAGCAGCTTAGGCGGGAGTCTCTACGAGCAGTACTTC
CASSLGGSLYEQYF
>.|.|TRBV9|TRBJ1-1
TGTGCCAGCAGCGTAGCCCCTAGGGGCACTGAAGCTTTCTTT
CASSVAPRGTEAFF
>.|.|TRBV19|TRBJ1-1
TGTGCCAGTAGTATATTACGGGAGCGGACTGAAGCTTTCTTT
CASSILRERTEAFF
>TRBD2|few|TRBV27|TRBJ2-6
TGTGCCAGCAGTCCCGAGACTAGCAGCTCTGGGGCCAACGTCCTGACTTTC
CASSPETSSSGANVLTF
>TRBD1|.|TRBV12-3/TRBV12-4|TRBJ2-7
TGTGCCAGCAGTTGGGACAGAGTTTACGAGCAGTACTTC
CASSWDRVYEQYF
>.|.|TRBV11-2|TRBJ1-1
TGTGCCAGCAGCAATGATTGGGCCACTGAAGCTTTCTTT
CASSNDWATEAFF
>TRBD2|.|TRBV18|TRBJ2-2
TGTGCCAGCTCATCTAGCGGGACCAACACCGGGGAGCTGTTTTTT
CASSSSGTNTGELFF
>TRBD1|.|TRBV7-2|TRBJ2-2
TGTGCCAGCATCTTTAACACAGGGGGGATCGGGGAGCTGTTTTTT
CASIFNTGGIGELFF
>TRBD1|.|TRBV28|TRBJ1-2
TGTGCCAGCAGTTTGTCTGTGGGGACAGGGGGCCGGGGCTACACCTTC
CASSLSVGTGGRGYTF
>.|.|TRBV18|TRBJ1-4
TGTGCCAGCTCGGAGACAGCTGAGAATGAAAAACTGTTTTTT
CASSETAENEKLFF
>.|once|TRBV21-1|TRBJ1-3
TGTGCCAGCAGTCGCACAGGGATCTCTGGAAACACCATATATTTT
CASSRTGISGNTIYF
>.|.|TRBV6-5|TRBJ1-2
TGTGCCAGCAGTTACTCGCGGCAGCACTATGGCTACACCTTC
CASSYSRQHYGYTF
>TRBD2|.|TRBV19|TRBJ2-1
TGTGCCAGTAGTATATTGGGACTAGGATCGCCTGAGCAGTTCTTC
CASSILGLGSPEQFF
>TRBD2|.|TRBV4-2|TRBJ2-1
TGTGCCAGCAGCACACCCGGGACTAGATACAATGAGCAGTTCTTC
CASSTPGTRYNEQFF
>TRBD1|.|TRBV11-1|TRBJ2-5
TGTGCCAGCAGCTTAGGGGACAGGGTCCCAGAGACCCAGTACTTC
CASSLGDRVPETQYF
>TRBD2|.|TRBV19|TRBJ2-2
TGTGCCAGTAGAAATAGCGGGAGGTTGTACACCGGGGAGCTGTTTTTT
CASRNSGRLYTGELFF
>.|.|TRBV6-2/TRBV6-3|TRBJ2-1
TGTGCCAGCAGTACGGGTGACTCCTACAATGAGCAGTTCTTC
CASSTGDSYNEQFF
>TRBD2|.|TRBV11-3|TRBJ2-7
TGTGCCAGCAGCGCTGGTGGGGGGGCCTACGAGCAGTACTTC
CASSAGGGAYEQYF
>.|.|TRBV7-2|TRBJ1-5
TGTGCCAGCAGCTTAAGGAGCGGCAATCAGCCCCAGCATTTT
CASSLRSGNQPQHF
>.|few|TRBV18|TRBJ2-7
TGTGCCAGCTCACCAACGACAGACGAGCAGTACTTC
CASSPTTDEQYF
>TRBD1|.|TRBV10-3|TRBJ2-7
TGTGCCATCAGTGACTGGGACAGGGGTAATAACGAGCAGTACTTC
CAISDWDRGNNEQYF
>TRBD1|.|TRBV6-5|TRBJ1-1
TGTGCCAGCAGACCGACAGGGCGCACTGAAGCTTTCTTT
CASRPTGRTEAFF
>TRBD1|.|TRBV7-9|TRBJ1-2
TGTGCCAGCAGCGGAACAGGGGGCAATGGCTACACCTTC
CASSGTGGNGYTF
>.|.|TRBV5-6|TRBJ1-3
TGTGCCAGCAGCTTAGGAGCCTCTGGAAACACCATATATTTT
CASSLGASGNTIYF
>TRBD2|few|TRBV7-2|TRBJ2-1
TGTGCCAGCAGCTTCAAGTTAGCGGGAGGACTGTTTAGGAATGAGCAGTTCTTC
CASSFKLAGGLFRNEQFF
>.|once|TRBV7-9|TRBJ1-6
TGTGCCAGCAGCTTAGGGGTGCCAGGCGATAATTCACCCCTCCACTTT
CASSLGVPGDNSPLHF
>.|.|TRBV21-1|TRBJ2-7
TGTGCCAGCAGCAAAATAAGGCTGGCAGGGGGCTACGAGCAGTACTTC
CASSKIRLAGGYEQYF
>.|.|TRBV4-2|TRBJ1-3
TGTGCCAGCAGCCTAGATATGGGCTCGACTGGAAACACCATATATTTT
CASSLDMGSTGNTIYF
>TRBD1|.|TRBV24-1|TRBJ2-2
TGTGCCACGAAGACAGGGGCGAACACCGGGGAGCTGTTTTTT
CATKTGANTGELFF
>.|.|TRBV14|TRBJ2-2
TGTGCCAGCAGCCGGGCGACAGGGAACACCGGGGAGCTGTTTTTT
CASSRATGNTGELFF
>TRBD1|.|TRBV14|TRBJ2-7
TGTGCCAGCAGCCTCGGGACAGGGAGGTCCTACGAGCAGTACTTC
CASSLGTGRSYEQYF
>TRBD1|.|TRBV7-9|TRBJ1-4
TGTGCCAGCAGCTCCACAGGGGGTAGTGAAAAACTGTTTTTT
CASSSTGGSEKLFF
>.|.|TRBV14|TRBJ2-5
TGTGCCAGCAGCCATAGTGCCCCCAAAGAGACCCAGTACTTC
CASSHSAPKETQYF
>TRBD2|.|TRBV7-9|TRBJ2-1
TGTGCCAGCAGCTTAGGTTCCGGGACTAGCGGTTTTGAGCAGTTCTTC
CASSLGSGTSGFEQFF
>TRBD1|.|TRBV7-2|TRBJ2-7
TGTGCCAGCAGCAAAGGACAGGGTAGAGCCTACGAGCAGTACTTC
CASSKGQGRAYEQYF
>.|.|TRBV11-2|TRBJ2-2
TGTGCCAGCAGCTGGAGACGCTCGAACACCGGGGAGCTGTTTTTT
CASSWRRSNTGELFF
>.|.|TRBV29-1|TRBJ2-1
TGCAGCGTTCCACGGACAACACTTGAGCAGTTCTTC
CSVPRTTLEQFF
>.|.|TRBV6-5|TRBJ2-1
TGTGCCAGCAGTAGTCCCAGGGGCTCCTACAATGAGCAGTTCTTC
CASSSPRGSYNEQFF
>TRBD1|.|TRBV3-1/TRBV3-2|TRBJ1-5
TGTGCCAGCAGCCATGGGGACAGGGAGGGCCAGCCCCAGCATTTT
CASSHGDREGQPQHF
>TRBD2|few|TRBV27|TRBJ2-3
TGTGCCAGCAGGACGCCTAGGACTAGCGGGAGGAATACAGCAGATACGCAGTATTTT
CASRTPRTSGRNTADTQYF
>.|.|TRBV28|TRBJ2-7
TGTGCCAGCAGTTCAGGACTATTGGAGCAGTACTTC
CASSSGLLEQYF
>TRBD1|.|TRBV7-2|TRBJ2-7
TGTGCCAGCAGCCCGCGGGACAGGGATTGGTTCGAGCAGTACTTC
CASSPRDRDWFEQYF
>TRBD1|.|TRBV7-2|TRBJ1-2
TGTGCCAGCAGCCCCCGGCAGGGGGCTTATGGCTACACCTTC
CASSPRQGAYGYTF
>.|.|TRBV6-1|TRBJ2-3
TGTGCCAGCAGTGAGGCTAGCGTTGGAGATACGCAGTATTTT
CASSEASVGDTQYF
>.|.|TRBV2|TRBJ1-5
TGTGCCAGCAGTTTAGATAGCAATCAGCCCCAGCATTTT
CASSLDSNQPQHF
>.|.|TRBV28|TRBJ1-2
TGTGCCAGCCAAACAGGGCCGGGATATGGCTACACCTTC
CASQTGPGYGYTF
>.|once|TRBV11-2|TRBJ2-1
TGTGCCAGCAGCTTAGAGTCAACCTACAATGAGCAGTTCTTC
CASSLESTYNEQFF
>TRBD2|.|TRBV9|TRBJ2-1
TGTGCCAGCAGCGTCGGCGGGAGGAACAATGAGCAGTTCTTC
CASSVGGRNNEQFF
>TRBD2|.|TRBV6-2/TRBV6-3|TRBJ2-7
TGTGCCAGCAGTTCCGGGACTAGCGGGGGGCAAAGCTCTTACGAGCAGTACTTC
CASSSGTSGGQSSYEQYF
>TRBD2|.|TRBV7-6|TRBJ2-2
TGTGCCAGCAGCTTAGCCTTGACTAGCGAGGTCTCTAGCACCGGGGAGCTGTTTTTT
CASSLALTSEVSSTGELFF
>.|.|TRBV27|TRBJ1-1
TGTGCCAGCAGACGCGGGACCCTGAACACTGAAGCTTTCTTT
CASRRGTLNTEAFF
>.|once|TRBV4-2|TRBJ2-1
TGTGCCAGCAGCCAAGATAAGCACTCGGACAATGAGCAGTTCTTC
CASSQDKHSDNEQFF
>TRBD2|.|TRBV6-2/TRBV6-3|TRBJ2-7
TGTGCCAGCAGTTACCTAGCGGGAGCCTCCGAGCAGTACTTC
CASSYLAGASEQYF
>.|.|TRBV7-2|TRBJ1-1
TGTGCCAGCAGCTCGAGGCTGGGATCACGGGGGGGACCTGAAGCTTTCTTT
CASSSRLGSRGGPEAFF
>TRBD1|once|TRBV6-5|TRBJ1-1
TGTGCCAGCAATGCGCACAGGGGCAACACTGAAGCTTTCTTT
CASNAHRGNTEAFF
>TRBD1|once|TRBV6-2/TRBV6-3|TRBJ2-7
TGTGCCAGCAGTTACTGGGGGACAGGGGGCGGAGAGCAGTACTTC
CASSYWGTGGGEQYF
>TRBD2|.|TRBV18|TRBJ2-7
TGTGCCAGCTCACCCCGCGGACTAGCGGGATCAACCTACGAGCAGTACTTC
CASSPRGLAGSTYEQYF
>TRBD2|.|TRBV3-1/TRBV3-2|TRBJ2-5
TGTGCCAGCAGCCAAGGGGTCGGGAGGAAGGAGACCCAGTACTTC
CASSQGVGRKETQYF